This note documents a single T cell receptor (beta chain) sequence. What it binds is not known. Cells designated naive CD8 were CD45RO-negative and were positively selected for CCR7, with terminally differentiated effector memory CD45RA+ cells excluded. This CDR3 has 16 residues. Trimming removed 0 bases from V and 4 bases from J; junction bases left unmatched: 6. In germline, CDR1 is ENHRY, CDR2 SYGVKD. The method was immunoSEQ multiplex PCR; TCRdb's version includes in-frame clones alone and lacks a portion of them. Among approximately 2,000,000 clones listed, 93% were seen once. This specimen comes from a study of shared clonotypes between healthy human individuals. Whole-study findings and limits: Shared clonotypes across all four donors exceeded non-shared ones in generation probability. Some naive CD4 clonotypes, around 5%, turned up in common across several donors.

The sequence was obtained from a man aged 18 to 29 in good health. Some clones in this sample may be carry-over from other donors' samples. The sequencing input was naive CD8+ T cells from PBMCs. The rearrangement uses TRBV10-3 and TRBJ1-3, with 7 positions matching TRBD1. CDR3 sequence reads: CAISESGGLGGNTIYF. In DNA, the CDR3 is TGTGCCATCAGTGAGTCAGGGGGCTTGGGCGGAAACACCATATATTTT.